What follows describes a single T cell receptor beta chain. Its antigen remains unidentified. The table came from immunoSEQ multiplex PCR; TCRdb's copy has only in-frame clones and leaves some out. The table has roughly 80,000 clones, 60% to 85% seen once. This entry belongs to a study of radiotherapy plus CTLA-4 blockade in lung cancer. Across the whole study: Objective responses were recorded in roughly 17% of patients, with disease control recorded in 30% to 35%. Study results and caveats: An expansion of tumor-derived TCR clones occurred in blood after radiotherapy plus ipilimumab. Early shifts in blood T cell clones, with interferon-beta, reportedly predicted response best.

With ipilimumab providing CTLA-4 blockade, focal radiation was administered to patients who had chemo-refractory metastatic non-small-cell lung cancer. The CDR3 has 14 amino acids. V was shortened by 0 bases and J by 1 base, with 7 bases between the two germline ends. CDR1 and CDR2 from the germline V gene are SGHDT and YYEEEE. Specimen: peripheral blood, collected from a patient treated with radiotherapy plus ipilimumab. This chain joins TRBV5-6 and TRBJ1-1, with no clear D. The TCR comes from a human donor with non-small cell lung cancer who had a partial response to radiotherapy plus ipilimumab. Some clones in this sample may be carry-over from other donors' samples. The chain's CDR3 is CASSLGLRNTEAFF. The CDR3 DNA follows: TGTGCCAGCAGCTTGGGGCTCCGGAACACTGAAGCTTTCTTT.